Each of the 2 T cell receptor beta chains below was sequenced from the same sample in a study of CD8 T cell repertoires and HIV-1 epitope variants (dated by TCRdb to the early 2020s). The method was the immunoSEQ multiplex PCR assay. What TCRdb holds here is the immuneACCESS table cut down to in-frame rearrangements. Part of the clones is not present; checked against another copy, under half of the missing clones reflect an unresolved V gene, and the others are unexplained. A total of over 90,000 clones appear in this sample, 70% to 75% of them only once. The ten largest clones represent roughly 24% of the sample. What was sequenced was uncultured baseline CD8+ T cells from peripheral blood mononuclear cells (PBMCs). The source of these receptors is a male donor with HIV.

The CDR3 DNA reads TGTGCCAGCAGCGAGGAAGACACGAACTATGGCTACACCTTC. Translation gives CASSEEDTNYGYTF. The chain couples TRBV9 to TRBJ1-2; D unresolved. The germline V gene has CDR1 SGDLS and CDR2 YYNGEE. Trimming cost V 3 bases and J 2 bases, with 11 bases left between them. This CDR3 comprises 14 residues. The full variable domain, with the rest looked up from reference TRBV9 and TRBJ1-2, is DSGVTQTPKHLITATGQRVTLRCSPRSGDLSVYWYQQSLDQGLQFLIQYYNGEERAKGNILERFSAQQFPDLHSELNLSSLELGDSALYFCASSEEDTNYGYTFGSGTRLTVV.

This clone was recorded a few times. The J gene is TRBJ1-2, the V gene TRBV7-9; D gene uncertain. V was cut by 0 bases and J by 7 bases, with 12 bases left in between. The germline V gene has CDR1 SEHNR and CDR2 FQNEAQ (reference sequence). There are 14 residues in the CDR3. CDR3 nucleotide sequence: TGTGCCAGCAGCTTAGCAGGGCCTATTGGTGGCTACACCTTC. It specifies CASSLAGPIGGYTF.